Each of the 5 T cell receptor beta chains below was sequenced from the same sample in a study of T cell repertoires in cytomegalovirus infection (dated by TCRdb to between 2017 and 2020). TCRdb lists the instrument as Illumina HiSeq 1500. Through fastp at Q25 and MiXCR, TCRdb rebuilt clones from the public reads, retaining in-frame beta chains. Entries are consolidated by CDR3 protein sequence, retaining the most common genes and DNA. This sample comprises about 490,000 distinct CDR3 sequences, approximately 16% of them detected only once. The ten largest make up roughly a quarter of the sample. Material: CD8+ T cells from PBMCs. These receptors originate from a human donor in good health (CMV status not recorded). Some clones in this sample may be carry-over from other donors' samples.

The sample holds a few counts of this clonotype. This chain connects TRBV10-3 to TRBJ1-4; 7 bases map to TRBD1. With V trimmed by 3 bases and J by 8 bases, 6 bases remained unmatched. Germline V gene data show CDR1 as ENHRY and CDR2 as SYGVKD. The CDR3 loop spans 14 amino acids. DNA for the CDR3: TGTGCCATCAGTGAAAGGGGGCGAGGGGAAAAACTGTTTTTT. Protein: CAISERGRGEKLFF.

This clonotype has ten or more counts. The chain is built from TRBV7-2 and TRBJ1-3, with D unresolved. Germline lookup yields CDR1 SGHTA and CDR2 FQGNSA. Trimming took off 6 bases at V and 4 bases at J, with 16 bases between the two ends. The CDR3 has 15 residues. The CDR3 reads CASSATLGVGNTIYF. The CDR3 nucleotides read TGTGCCAGCAGTGCTACCCTAGGTGTGGGAAACACCATATATTTT.

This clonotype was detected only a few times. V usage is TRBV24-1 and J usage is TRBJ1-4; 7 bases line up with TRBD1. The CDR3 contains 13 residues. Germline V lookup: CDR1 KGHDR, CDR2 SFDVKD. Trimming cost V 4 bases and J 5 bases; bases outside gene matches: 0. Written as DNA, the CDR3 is TGTGCCACCAGTGACAGGGGGAATGAAAAACTGTTTTTT. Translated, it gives CATSDRGNEKLFF.

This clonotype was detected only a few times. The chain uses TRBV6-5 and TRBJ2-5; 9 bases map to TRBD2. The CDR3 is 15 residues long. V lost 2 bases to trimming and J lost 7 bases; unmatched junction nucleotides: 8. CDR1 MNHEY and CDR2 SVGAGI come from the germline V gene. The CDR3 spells CASSYATSGVGTQYF. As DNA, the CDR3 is TGTGCCAGCAGTTACGCGACTAGCGGCGTGGGGACCCAGTACTTC.

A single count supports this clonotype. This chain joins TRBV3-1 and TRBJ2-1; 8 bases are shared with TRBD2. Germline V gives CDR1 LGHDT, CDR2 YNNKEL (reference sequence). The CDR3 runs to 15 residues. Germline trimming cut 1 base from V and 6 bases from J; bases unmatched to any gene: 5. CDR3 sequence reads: CASSQGRAGVNEQFF. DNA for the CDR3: TGTGCCAGCAGCCAAGGTCGAGCGGGGGTCAATGAGCAGTTCTTC.